This T cell receptor (beta chain) was sequenced for a study of blood T cell repertoires in COVID-19 (dated by TCRdb to 2018 to 2020). For context, the study as a whole: The collaborator samples originated in the United States, Italy and Spain and spanned the acute and convalescent phases of COVID-19. The samples were drawn from the first 160 participants of the ongoing ImmuneRACE study and from 1,254 subjects provided by 6 global collaborators. The dataset comprised deeply sampled blood TCRbeta repertoires from subjects exposed to, actively infected with, or recovered from COVID-19. Where available, HLA class I and class II types were taken from metadata supplied by the sample provider and were not determined by assay-based typing. Sample metadata almost always included a de-identified subject ID, COVID-19 status, age in years and sex. The prospective study material was composed of cDNA or gDNA derived from T cells, B-cell-depleted T cells, or PBMCs. The repertoires were released in a freely available public database intended as a resource for research on the immune response to SARS-CoV-2. General findings and caveats noted by the study authors: How much clinical and demographic metadata was included differed by source and by participant, and the metadata was provided uncurated.

The CDR3 numbers 16 residues from cysteine through phenylalanine. Of the read, only the CDR3 DNA is kept; its 48 bases are in frame from base 1. V is cut back by 5 bases and J by 9 bases, with 14 bases in the junction unmatched. Taken from the germline V gene, the CDR1 and CDR2 loops are MNHEY and SVGEGT. Notes on this clone: The antigen this receptor binds is unknown. No clone much larger than this one lies a single base away; base qualities are absent.

TCRbeta CDR3 regions were amplified from genomic DNA using the immunoSEQ Assay, a bias-controlled multiplex PCR. In the paper's pipeline: Within the assay, amplification of reference gene primers was used to estimate how many nucleated cells each sample contained. Sequence reads were collapsed and filtered to measure the absolute abundance of every unique TCRbeta CDR3 rearrangement. For each sample, productive Simpson clonality was calculated as the square root of Simpson's diversity index across productive rearrangements. In TCRdb, the immuneACCESS table is reduced to in-frame sequences with V and J assigned. These tables do not hold every clone; where another copy was compared, an unresolved V gene accounts for under half, and the others remain unexplained. The DNA was the basis for D and trimming; V, J and clone size are from that table. The sample has a few hundred thousand clones on record, approximately 89% of them singletons. 1% to 1.5% of the sample comes from the top ten.

Enrolling through a virtual design, the prospective study's participants ranged in age from roughly 18 to 89 years and lived across 20 to 30 United States geographic areas. In the prospective study, participants were assigned to cohorts based on the clinical history participants reported in a screening survey and a study questionnaire. Recovered participants in ImmuneRACE Cohort 3 were defined as having two consecutive negative NP/OP PCR tests, clearance from a healthcare professional, or resolution of symptoms. In the prospective study, whole blood, serum and a nasopharyngeal or oropharyngeal swab were collected from each participant by mobile phlebotomists. Prospective study participants could optionally give additional blood draws and questionnaires over an approximately two-month period. Blood samples from the prospective study were shipped frozen or at room temperature prior to DNA extraction.

The V and J genes are TRBV6-2 or TRBV6-3 and TRBJ2-1; 9 middle bases align to TRBD2. The source is a man between 25 and 39 years old who had recovered from COVID-19. Sequencing was performed on PBMCs or T cells enriched from blood (not recorded which). The CDR3: CASSLGLAGVAGEQFF. The sequenced DNA: TGTGCCAGCAGTCTTGGGTTAGCGGGGGTTGCGGGTGAGCAGTTCTTC.